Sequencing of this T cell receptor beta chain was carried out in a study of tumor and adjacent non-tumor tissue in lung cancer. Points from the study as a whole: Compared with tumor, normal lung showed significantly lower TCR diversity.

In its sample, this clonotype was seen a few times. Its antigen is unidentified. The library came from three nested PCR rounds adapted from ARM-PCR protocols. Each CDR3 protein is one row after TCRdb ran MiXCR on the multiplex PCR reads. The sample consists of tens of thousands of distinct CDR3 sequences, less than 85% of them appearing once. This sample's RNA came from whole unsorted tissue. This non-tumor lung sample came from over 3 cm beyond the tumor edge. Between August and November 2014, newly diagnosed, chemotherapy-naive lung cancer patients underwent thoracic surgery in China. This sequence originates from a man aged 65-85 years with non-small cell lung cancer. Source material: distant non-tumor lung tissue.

CDR3 nucleotides: TGCGCCAGCAGCCTCCAAGGTGAAGCTTTCTTT. Translated: CASSLQGEAFF. The chain joins TRBV5-1 to TRBJ1-1; no definite D call. The CDR3 sequence is 11 residues long. Deletions cut 4 bases from V and 7 bases from J, with 8 bases between. Looked up from germline, CDR1 is SGHRS and CDR2 is YFSETQ.